This T cell receptor beta chain was captured by sequencing in a study of neurological immune-mediated disorders. The cDNA was produced through 5'RACE with 10-nucleotide random UMIs. In TCRdb, the 5' RACE reads were re-called with MiXCR into one record per CDR3 protein. Of 25,000 to 35,000 distinct CDR3 sequences in the sample, about 12% are singletons; the top ten hold roughly 5%. Where libraries were unsorted, they were derived from 2 million PBMCs stored at -80 degrees C. This clonotype appeared many times. The sample taken for sequencing was PBMCs. The TCR originated in a woman aged 55-70 years in good health.

The CDR3 coding sequence is TGCGCCAGCAGCGAGGACCCCGTTAATGAAAAACTGTTTTTT. This gives the protein CASSEDPVNEKLFF. The rearrangement links TRBV5-1 to TRBJ1-4; D unresolved. V was cut by 4 bases and J by 4 bases, with 11 bases left in between. Germline-derived CDR1 and CDR2 are SGHRS and YFSETQ. The CDR3 covers 14 residues.